This T cell receptor (beta chain) was profiled in a study of cytomegalovirus exposure and HLA in healthy donors. Study at large: The 90 to 150 validation repertoires, a later analysis reported, used the same platform as the roughly 730 repertoires from the first cohort.

CDR3 length: 13 amino acids. In germline, CDR1 is SQVTM, CDR2 ANQGSEA. Trimming pared 4 bases from V and 0 bases from J, leaving 6 bases between. The donors were in the roughly 130-subject validation cohort; that cohort was separate from the 666-subject first cohort. The data were produced by immunoSEQ multiplex PCR, yet TCRdb's version contains in-frame clones alone and is incomplete. Counted here are about 71,000 clones, about 94% occurring once; the ten biggest clones make up more than 0.9%. The sequence came from a woman between 18 and 29 years old in good health and CMV-seronegative. Sequencing used PBMCs. The V call is TRBV29-1, the J call TRBJ1-4; D is unclear. The CDR3 loop reads CSVVKTTNEKLFF. The CDR3, as DNA: TGCAGCGTTGTTAAAACAACTAATGAAAAACTGTTTTTT. The full variable domain, with the rest looked up from reference TRBV29-1 and TRBJ1-4, is SAVISQKPSRDICQRGTSLTIQCQVDSQVTMMFWYRQQPGQSLTLIATANQGSEATYESGFVIDKFPISRPNLTFSTLTVSNMSPEDSSIYLCSVVKTTNEKLFFGSGTQLSVL.